A selection of T cell receptor beta chains follows, all from one sample in a study of T-cell memory formation after mild COVID-19. Using its own MiXCR run on the 5' RACE reads, TCRdb lists one record per CDR3 protein. Seen here are 300,000 to 400,000 distinct CDR3 sequences, roughly an eighth observed once, and the top ten hold about 24%. The sample comprised PBMCs or a T cell subset sorted from them (not recorded which). Receptors were obtained from a man younger than 35 who had mild COVID-19 (a few samples of this study predate the infection). Cell type and time point are not known. The CDR3 runs from the conserved cysteine through the conserved F or W. Fields, in order: CDR3 length, V gene, D gene, J gene, CDR3 protein. The D gene is left open where the match is weak.

>15|TRBV5-1|TRBD2|TRBJ2-5
CASSLHWGGQETQYF
>14|TRBV15|TRBD2|TRBJ2-7
CATSRVLAGYEQYF
>14|TRBV7-2|-|TRBJ1-5
CASSFQQADQPQHF
>16|TRBV7-9|-|TRBJ2-6
CASSLVRVSGANVLTF
>14|TRBV6-5|-|TRBJ1-2
CASTRNGLGGGYTF
>13|TRBV20-1|TRBD2|TRBJ2-1
CSAGRGVYNEQFF
>16|TRBV5-1|-|TRBJ1-4
CASSLGGTTTNEKLFF
>13|TRBV4-1|-|TRBJ2-1
CASMSGRGDEQFF
>16|TRBV5-1|-|TRBJ2-4
CASSLGLRDSGGIQYF
>16|TRBV20-1|TRBD2|TRBJ2-2
CSARDLAGGNTGELFF
>12|TRBV4-3|-|TRBJ2-2
CASSFLSGELFF
>16|TRBV4-1|TRBD1|TRBJ1-1
CASRLIPGTANTEAFF
>15|TRBV9|TRBD1|TRBJ1-1
CASSAQGSWGTEAFF
>14|TRBV7-3|-|TRBJ2-2
CASSLTGLPGELFF
>15|TRBV28|-|TRBJ1-5
CASSFLDGNNQPQHF
>14|TRBV12-3/TRBV12-4|-|TRBJ2-3
CASSSRYYADTQYF
>14|TRBV6-5|-|TRBJ2-7
CASSYSLGYVEQYF
>15|TRBV12-3/TRBV12-4|TRBD2|TRBJ2-7
CASSSQRGASYEQYF
>12|TRBV29-1|TRBD1|TRBJ1-1
CSVDRGRTEAFF
>17|TRBV7-9|TRBD1|TRBJ2-3
CASSLGPGQGSGDTQYF
>10|TRBV12-5|-|TRBJ1-2
CASGGYGYTF
>14|TRBV20-1|-|TRBJ2-5
CSASDSGKKETQYF
>15|TRBV5-1|-|TRBJ1-2
CASSLRDAQPYGYTF
>13|TRBV12-3/TRBV12-4|-|TRBJ2-4
CASSLDRGNIQYF
>15|TRBV5-1|-|TRBJ1-5
CASSLDGAGNQPQHF
>14|TRBV2|-|TRBJ1-5
CASTLRAFHQPQHF
>11|TRBV7-9|-|TRBJ2-7
CATAHSYEQYF
>16|TRBV6-5|-|TRBJ2-7
CASSYFSAPSSSEQYF
>15|TRBV20-1|-|TRBJ2-7
CSARPNPTVSYEQYF